A single sample is the source of the 18 T cell receptor beta chains below, sequenced in a study of cytomegalovirus exposure and HLA in healthy donors. The method was immunoSEQ multiplex PCR; TCRdb's version includes in-frame clones alone and lacks a portion of them. The data show tens of thousands of clones, 97% seen once. Sequenced material: PBMCs. The receptors here all came from a man aged 25-45 years in good health and CMV-seropositive.

J is TRBJ2-5 and V is TRBV5-1; 16 positions agree with TRBD2. CDR1 is SGHRS, CDR2 YFSETQ, per germline. Germline trimming cut 1 base from V and 5 bases from J; bases unmatched to any gene: 11. This CDR3 has 19 amino acids. The DNA of the CDR3 is TGCGCCAGCAGCTTGCTGGGACTAGCGGGAGGGCGTAATGCGGAGACCCAGTACTTC. It codes for CASSLLGLAGGRNAETQYF.

The chain uses TRBV7-2 and TRBJ1-2; no definite D call. The V gene lost 3 bases and the J gene lost 1 base, with 9 bases spanning the gap. Germline lookup yields CDR1 SGHTA and CDR2 FQGNSA. The length of the CDR3 is 14 residues. The CDR3 spells CASSLDHSNYGYTF. DNA for the CDR3: TGTGCCAGCAGCTTGGATCACAGTAACTATGGCTACACCTTC.

The chain recombines TRBV30 with TRBJ2-2; 7 bases line up with TRBD1. The V segment lost 8 bases and the J segment 8 bases; nucleotides outside the gene matches: 23. The CDR3 sequence is 17 residues long. Germline V lookup: CDR1 GTSNPN, CDR2 SVGIG (reference sequence). The CDR3 here is CATQIGLTRTGLGELFF. CDR3 nucleotides: TGTGCCACTCAAATAGGGCTCACCCGGACAGGTCTGGGGGAGCTGTTTTTT.

This chain connects TRBV6-5 to TRBJ1-2; 9 bases map to TRBD1. The CDR3 covers 14 residues. CDR1 and CDR2 from the germline V gene are MNHEY and SVGAGI. V shed 6 bases, J shed 2 bases, and the junction held 4 bases outside the gene matches. CDR3 loop: CASREGTGNYGYTF. DNA for the CDR3: TGTGCCAGCAGGGAGGGGACAGGGAACTATGGCTACACCTTC.

This clone was counted once. V usage is TRBV9 and J usage is TRBJ2-7; tentative D call: TRBD2 (6 bases). The CDR3 runs 11 residues. V lost 7 bases to trimming and J lost 4 bases, with 9 bases between them. The germline V gene has CDR1 SGDLS and CDR2 YYNGEE. The CDR3 DNA reads as TGTGCCAGCGGGGGGAAGTACGAGCAGTACTTC. This translates into CASGGKYEQYF.

The chain joins TRBV27 to TRBJ2-7; weak D call: TRBD1 (6 bases). V dropped 2 bases and J dropped 0 bases, with 14 bases sitting between them. Germline CDR1 MNHEY, CDR2 SMNVEV (reference sequence). The CDR3 is made up of 16 amino acids. For the CDR3, the DNA is TGTGCCAGCAGTTTAGGGGGCGGGTGGAGCTCCTACGAGCAGTACTTC. It specifies CASSLGGGWSSYEQYF.

Of note for this clone: Other nucleotide sequences in the sample specify the same CDR3. In DNA, the CDR3 is TGCGCCAGCAGCCAGGGGAGGACAGGGATCACCGGGGAGCTGTTTTTT. It is translated as CASSQGRTGITGELFF. This chain joins TRBV4-3 and TRBJ2-2; 8 bases are shared with TRBD1. V lost 3 bases to trimming and J lost 4 bases; unmatched junction nucleotides: 7. The CDR3 is 16 amino acids. Germline CDR1 reads LGHNA; CDR2 reads YSLEER.

The chain couples TRBV30 to TRBJ1-4; D is uncertain. This CDR3 comprises 11 residues. CDR1 GTSNPN and CDR2 SVGIG come from the germline V gene (reference sequence). V lost 3 bases and J lost 11, with 10 bases in between. The CDR3 is CAWRGPGKLFF. DNA for the CDR3: TGTGCCTGGAGAGGTCCGGGGAAACTGTTTTTT.

The chain is built from TRBV5-1 and TRBJ1-1; D possibly corresponds to TRBD1 (5 bases). The CDR3 has 15 residues. Germline lookup yields CDR1 SGHRS and CDR2 YFSETQ. Between the trimmed V and J ends, which lost 0 bases and 1 base, there was a span of 10 bases. The CDR3 nucleotides read TGCGCCAGCAGCTTGGACAGGCCTTGGAACACTGAAGCTTTCTTT. Protein sequence: CASSLDRPWNTEAFF.

The chain carries TRBV5-6 and TRBJ1-4; D is undetermined. This CDR3 has 14 amino acids. The V gene lost 1 base and the J gene lost 6 bases, with 10 bases spanning the gap. The germline CDR1 and CDR2 sequences are SGHDT and YYEEEE. CDR3 coding DNA: TGTGCCAGCAGCTTGACAGATGCTTATGAAAAACTGTTTTTT. This codes for CASSLTDAYEKLFF.

V is TRBV6-5 and J is TRBJ2-4; 9 positions match TRBD2. Germline CDR1 reads MNHEY; CDR2 reads SVGAGI. Losses at the gene ends were 4 bases for V and 7 bases for J; bases not matched to a gene: 8. The CDR3 consists of 15 residues. CDR3 loop: CASSLREGPGNIQYF. CDR3 DNA sequence: TGTGCCAGCAGTTTGCGGGAGGGCCCGGGGAACATTCAGTACTTC.

This clone came up once. The chain joins TRBV5-1 to TRBJ2-1; 13 nucleotides line up with TRBD2. The CDR3 sequence is 18 residues long. Germline V CDR1 and CDR2: SGHRS, YFSETQ. The V and J ends lost 4 bases and 9 bases, in that order; junction bases with no gene match: 16. DNA of the CDR3: TGCGCCAGCAGCCCGGGACTAGCGGGACGGCCTTCCTCGGGTGAGCAGTTCTTC. This codes for CASSPGLAGRPSSGEQFF.

The J gene is TRBJ2-3, the V gene TRBV7-2, with D maybe TRBD2 (6 bases). CDR1 SGHTA and CDR2 FQGNSA come from the germline V gene. Trimming removed 2 bases from V and 3 bases from J, with 9 bases in between. The CDR3 is 14 amino acids. For the CDR3, the DNA is TGTGCCAGCAGCTTATCCGGGAGAACAGATACGCAGTATTTT. It yields the protein CASSLSGRTDTQYF.

The V and J genes are TRBV7-2 and TRBJ2-7; 7 nucleotides align to TRBD2. Looked up from germline, CDR1 is SGHTA and CDR2 is FQGNSA. V dropped 1 base and J dropped 2; count of bases not matched to a gene: 5. This CDR3 is 15 amino acids long. DNA for the CDR3: TGTGCCAGCAGCTTAGACAGGACTAGGGCCTACGAGCAGTACTTC. Residues: CASSLDRTRAYEQYF.

This chain uses TRBV28 with TRBJ2-5; weak D call: TRBD1 (6 bases). Per germline, CDR1 MDHEN and CDR2 SYDVKM. V dropped 2 bases and J dropped 1 base, with 8 bases sitting between them. CDR3 length: 14 residues. This chain's CDR3 is CASSLPGVQETQYF. In DNA form, the CDR3 reads TGTGCCAGCAGTTTACCAGGGGTCCAAGAGACCCAGTACTTC.

The V gene is TRBV27, the J gene TRBJ1-2; maybe TRBD1 (5 bases). Germline V gene sequence: CDR1 MNHEY, CDR2 SMNVEV (reference sequence). The CDR3 totals 16 residues. V was clipped by 6 bases and J by 0 bases, with 17 bases between them. CDR3 DNA sequence: TGTGCCAGCAGGGGTGACAGCCCGAAAGCTAACTATGGCTACACCTTC. The encoded protein is CASRGDSPKANYGYTF.

V and J are TRBV30 and TRBJ1-2; the D is unclear. Trimming took off 3 bases at V and 8 bases at J, with 7 bases between the two ends. This CDR3 contains 10 residues. The V gene's germline CDR1 is GTSNPN and CDR2 SVGIG (reference sequence). The CDR3 here is CAWREVGYTF. CDR3 nucleotide sequence: TGTGCCTGGAGGGAGGTCGGCTACACCTTC.

This chain joins TRBV7-9 and TRBJ2-2; D perhaps matches TRBD2 (6 bases). The V gene's germline CDR1 is SEHNR and CDR2 FQNEAQ (reference sequence). The CDR3 has 16 residues. V was clipped by 6 bases and J by 0 bases, with 14 bases between them. CDR3 DNA: TGTGCCAGCAGTCCTTACAGGACTACGAACACCGGGGAGCTGTTTTTT. This gives the protein CASSPYRTTNTGELFF.